Below are 13 T cell receptor beta chains sequenced from a single sample in a study of T cell responses to AZD1222 COVID-19 vaccine. Data came from immunoSEQ multiplex PCR; TCRdb stores just in-frame clones and leaves some out. The sample records around 150,000 clones, more than 90% being singletons. Source: peripheral blood, taken 28 days after the second AZD1222 dose. The source is an adult who received the AZD1222 COVID-19 vaccine.

CDR3 DNA sequence: TGTGCCAGCGTTGACCGACCCGGGGAGCTGTTTTTT. It is translated as CASVDRPGELFF. The chain employs TRBV28 and TRBJ2-2; D remains ambiguous. The CDR3 is made up of 12 amino acids. The germline CDR1 and CDR2 sequences are MDHEN and SYDVKM. V was shortened by 8 bases and J by 6 bases, with 10 bases between the two germline ends.

This chain links TRBV27 with TRBJ2-7, with 8 bases fitting TRBD2. Germline CDR1 is MNHEY and CDR2 is SMNVEV (reference sequence). This CDR3 has 12 residues. The ends lost 8 bases at V and 6 bases at J; junction bases unmatched: 6. Written as DNA, the CDR3 is TGTGCCAGCGCGGGGGGTAGACTCGAGCAGTACTTC. Its translation: CASAGGRLEQYF.

The gene calls are TRBV7-8 and TRBJ2-5; TRBD2 matches at 11 bases. CDR1 is SGHVS, CDR2 FQNEAQ, per germline. V trimming: 4 bases; J trimming: 2 bases; junction bases outside the gene matches: 3. This CDR3 region has 15 residues. CDR3 DNA sequence: TGTGCCAGCAGCTCCGGGACTAGCGGACAAGAGACCCAGTACTTC. This codes for CASSSGTSGQETQYF.

The J gene is TRBJ1-6, the V gene TRBV3-1 (or the pseudogene TRBV3-2); TRBD1 is a possible D gene (5 bases). There are 14 residues in the CDR3. V lost 4 bases to trimming and J lost 6 bases, with 10 bases between them. The V gene's germline CDR1 is LGHDT and CDR2 YNNKEL (reference sequence). The CDR3 here is CASSRRQTNSPLHF. Here the CDR3 DNA reads TGTGCCAGCAGCCGCCGACAGACTAATTCACCCCTCCACTTT.

The chain recombines TRBV6-4 with TRBJ1-2; D is undetermined. This CDR3 is 15 amino acids long. Trimming took off 5 bases at V and 2 bases at J, with 15 bases between the two ends. Germline-derived CDR1 and CDR2 are MRHNA and SNTAGT. The CDR3 loop reads CASSRDQLANYGYTF. Written as DNA, the CDR3 is TGTGCCAGCAGTAGAGACCAGCTGGCGAACTATGGCTACACCTTC.

The chain is built from TRBV12-5 and TRBJ1-5; D unresolved. In germline, CDR1 is LGHNT, CDR2 FRNRAP. This CDR3 region has 11 residues. Trimming cost V 4 bases and J 7 bases, with 5 bases left between them. CDR3 protein: CASGSGQPQHF. As DNA, the CDR3 is TGTGCTAGTGGTTCTGGGCAGCCCCAGCATTTT.

V gene TRBV10-1 combines with J gene TRBJ2-5, with TRBD2 as a possible D gene (5 bases). CDR1 is WNHNN, CDR2 SYGVQD, per germline (reference sequence). The V and J ends lost 3 bases and 4 bases respectively, with 9 bases between them. This CDR3 contains 13 residues. For the CDR3, the DNA is TGCGCCAGCAGTGACGAGGGAGTAGAGACCCAGTACTTC. This encodes CASSDEGVETQYF.

The chain combines TRBV29-1 with TRBJ2-3; 10 bases match TRBD1. V trimming: 2 bases; J trimming: 6 bases; junction bases outside the gene matches: 11. The CDR3 length is 16 residues. CDR1 and CDR2 (germline): SQVTM, ANQGSEA. The CDR3 loop reads CSVETGGTGAPDTQYF. The CDR3 DNA reads TGCAGCGTTGAAACAGGGGGGACAGGGGCCCCCGATACGCAGTATTTT.

The chain carries TRBV5-6 and TRBJ2-7, with D possibly TRBD1 on 6 matching bases. This CDR3 contains 14 residues. Trimming shortened V by 1 base and J by 7 bases, and 15 bases separated the two germline ends. Germline values: CDR1 SGHDT, CDR2 YYEEEE. The CDR3 DNA follows: TGTGCCAGCAGCTTGCCAGGGGCTTCTTGGGAGCAGTACTTC. Protein sequence: CASSLPGASWEQYF.

This sequence joins TRBV5-1 and TRBJ1-4, with D perhaps TRBD1 (5 bases). Germline lookup yields CDR1 SGHRS and CDR2 YFSETQ. V gave up 4 bases and J gave up 4 bases, with 8 bases separating them. The CDR3 covers 13 residues. The CDR3 sequence: CASSVGGNEKLFF. DNA of the CDR3: TGCGCCAGCAGCGTGGGGGGTAATGAAAAACTGTTTTTT. The full variable domain, with the rest looked up from reference TRBV5-1 and TRBJ1-4, is KAGVTQTPRYLIKTRGQQVTLSCSPISGHRSVSWYQQTPGQGLQFLFEYFSETQRNKGNFPGRFSGRQFSNSRSEMNVSTLELGDSALYLCASSVGGNEKLFFGSGTQLSVL.

The chain carries TRBV28 and TRBJ1-3; the D gene is possibly TRBD1 (5 bases). This CDR3 spans 16 amino acids. The germline V gene encodes CDR1 MDHEN and CDR2 SYDVKM. Trimming removed 5 bases at V and 0 bases at J, with 14 bases between. CDR3 sequence: CASSVGGGASGNTIYF. The CDR3 DNA sequence: TGTGCCAGCAGTGTCGGAGGAGGGGCCTCTGGAAACACCATATATTTT.

The chain joins TRBV5-1 to TRBJ2-5; 7 nucleotides align to TRBD1. The CDR3 is made up of 14 amino acids. Trimming took 7 bases from V and 1 from J; bases not matched to a gene: 7. Looked up from germline, CDR1 is SGHRS and CDR2 is YFSETQ. The CDR3 DNA is TGCGCCAGCCGAGGGGGCGATATCCAAGAGACCCAGTACTTC. It translates to CASRGGDIQETQYF.

This chain links TRBV9 with TRBJ2-6, with D unresolved. Between the trimmed V and J ends, which lost 0 bases and 1 base, there was a span of 5 bases. CDR1 and CDR2 from the germline V gene are SGDLS and YYNGEE. The length of the CDR3 is 15 residues. CDR3 nucleotides: TGTGCCAGCAGCGTAGGCGGATCTGGGGCCAACGTCCTGACTTTC. Its translation is CASSVGGSGANVLTF.